This T cell receptor (beta chain) was sequenced during a study of T cell responses to AZD1222 COVID-19 vaccine. Study in general: Pooled in the analysis were second doses at about 4 or about 12 weeks.

On this clone: The antigen is unknown.

The study, taken as a whole, reports: The donors showed a predominance of white British ancestry and of females, with possible underestimation of clonal diversity.

Using immunoSEQ multiplex PCR, the repertoire was profiled, and TCRdb retains in-frame clones only, with some absent. The table has about 120,000 clones, roughly 86% seen once. Trimming cost V 5 bases and J 4 bases; bases outside gene matches: 15. The CDR3 runs 17 residues. CDR1 and CDR2 (germline): MDHEN, SYDVKM. The sequence derives from an adult in good health. The material sequenced was peripheral blood, taken on day 0 of AZD1222 vaccination. V and J are TRBV28 and TRBJ2-5; 8 nucleotides line up with TRBD2. In DNA, the CDR3 is TGTGCCAGCAGTCCACCCTCACTGGCCAGCGGGGGAGAGACCCAGTACTTC. Encoded protein: CASSPPSLASGGETQYF.